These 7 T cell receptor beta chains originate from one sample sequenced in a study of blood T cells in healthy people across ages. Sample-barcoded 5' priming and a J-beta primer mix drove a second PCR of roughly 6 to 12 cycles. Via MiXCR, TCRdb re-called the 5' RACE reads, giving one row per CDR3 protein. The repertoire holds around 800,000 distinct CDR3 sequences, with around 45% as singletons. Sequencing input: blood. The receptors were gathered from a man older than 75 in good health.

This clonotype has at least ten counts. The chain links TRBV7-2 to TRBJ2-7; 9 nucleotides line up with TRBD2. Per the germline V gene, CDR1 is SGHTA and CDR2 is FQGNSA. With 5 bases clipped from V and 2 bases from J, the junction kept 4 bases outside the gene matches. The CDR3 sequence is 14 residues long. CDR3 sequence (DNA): TGTGCCAGCAGCCAAGCTAGCGGGACCTACGAGCAGTACTTC. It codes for CASSQASGTYEQYF. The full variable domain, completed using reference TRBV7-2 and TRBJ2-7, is GAGVSQSPSNKVTEKGKDVELRCDPISGHTALYWYRQSLGQGLEFLIYFQGNSAPDKSGLPSDRFSAERTGGSVSTLTIQRTQQEDSAVYLCASSQASGTYEQYFGPGTRLTVT.

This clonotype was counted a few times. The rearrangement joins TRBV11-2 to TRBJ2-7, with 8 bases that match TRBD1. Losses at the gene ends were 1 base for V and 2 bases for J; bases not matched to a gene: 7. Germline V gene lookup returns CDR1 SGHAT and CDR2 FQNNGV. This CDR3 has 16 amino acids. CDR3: CASSLVGPGGPYEQYF. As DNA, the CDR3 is TGTGCCAGCAGCTTAGTCGGCCCAGGGGGCCCCTACGAGCAGTACTTC.

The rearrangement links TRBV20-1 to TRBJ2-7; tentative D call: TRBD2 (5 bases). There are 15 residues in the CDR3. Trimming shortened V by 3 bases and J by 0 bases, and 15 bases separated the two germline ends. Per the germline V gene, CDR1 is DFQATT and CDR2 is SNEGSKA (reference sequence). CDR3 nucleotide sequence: TGCAGTGCTAGGGGGTATACGCGGGCCTCCTACGAGCAGTACTTC. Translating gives CSARGYTRASYEQYF.

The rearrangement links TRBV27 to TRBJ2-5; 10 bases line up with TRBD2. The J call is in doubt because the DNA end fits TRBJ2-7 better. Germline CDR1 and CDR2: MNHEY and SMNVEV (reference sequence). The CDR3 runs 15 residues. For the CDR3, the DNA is TGTGCCAGCAGCCAATCCGGACTAGCGGCTTACGAGCAGTACTTC. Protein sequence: CASSQSGLAAYEQYF.

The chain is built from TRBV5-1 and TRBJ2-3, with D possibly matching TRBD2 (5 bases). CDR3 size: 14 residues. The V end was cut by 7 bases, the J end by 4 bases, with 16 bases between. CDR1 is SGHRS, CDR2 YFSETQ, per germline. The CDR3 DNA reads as TGCGCCAGCGGTTACCTCCTAGCATCAGATACGCAGTATTTT. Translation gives CASGYLLASDTQYF.

The CDR3 DNA reads TGTGCCAGCAGCTCGACAGGGGGGTATGAAAAACTGTTTTTT. Encoded protein: CASSSTGGYEKLFF. The chain uses TRBV7-2 and TRBJ1-4; 9 bases align to TRBD1. The ends lost 4 bases at V and 6 bases at J; junction bases unmatched: 3. CDR3 length: 14 residues. Germline lookup yields CDR1 SGHTA and CDR2 FQGNSA.

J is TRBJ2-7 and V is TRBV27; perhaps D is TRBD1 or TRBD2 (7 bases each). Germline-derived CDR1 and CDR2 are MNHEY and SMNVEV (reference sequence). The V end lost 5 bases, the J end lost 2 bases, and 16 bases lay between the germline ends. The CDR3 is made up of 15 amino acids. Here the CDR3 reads CASSPGRGGTYEQYF. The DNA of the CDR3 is TGTGCCAGCAGTCCCGGCAGGGGGGGAACCTACGAGCAGTACTTC.